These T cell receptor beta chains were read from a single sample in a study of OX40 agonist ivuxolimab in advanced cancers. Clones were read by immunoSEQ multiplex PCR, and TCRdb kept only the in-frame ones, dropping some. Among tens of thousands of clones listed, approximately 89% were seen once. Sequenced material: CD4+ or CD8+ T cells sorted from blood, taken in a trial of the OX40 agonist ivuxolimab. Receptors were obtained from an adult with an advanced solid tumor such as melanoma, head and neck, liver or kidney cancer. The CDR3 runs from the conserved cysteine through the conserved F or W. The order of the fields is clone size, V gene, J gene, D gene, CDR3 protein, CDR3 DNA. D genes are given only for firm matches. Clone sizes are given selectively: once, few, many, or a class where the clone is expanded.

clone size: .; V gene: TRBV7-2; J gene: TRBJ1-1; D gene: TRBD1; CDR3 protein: CASSSTGGVTEAFF; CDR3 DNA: TGTGCCAGCAGCTCGACAGGGGGCGTCACTGAAGCTTTCTTT
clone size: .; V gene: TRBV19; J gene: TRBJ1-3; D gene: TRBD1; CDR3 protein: CASRQGNPGNTIYF; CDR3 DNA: TGTGCCAGCCGACAGGGGAACCCTGGAAACACCATATATTTT
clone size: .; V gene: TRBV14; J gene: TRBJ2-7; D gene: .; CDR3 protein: CASSHRNSFRPTYEQYF; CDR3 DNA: TGTGCCAGCAGCCACAGAAACTCATTTCGACCTACCTACGAGCAGTACTTC
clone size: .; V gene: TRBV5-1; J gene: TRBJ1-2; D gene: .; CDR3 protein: CASSTRTDGYGYTF; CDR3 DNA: TGCGCCAGCAGCACTCGGACAGACGGCTATGGCTACACCTTC
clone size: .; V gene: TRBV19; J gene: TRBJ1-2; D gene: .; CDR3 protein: CASNPQGNYGYTF; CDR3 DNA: TGTGCCAGTAACCCTCAGGGGAACTATGGCTACACCTTC
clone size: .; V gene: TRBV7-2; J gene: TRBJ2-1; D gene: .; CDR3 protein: CASSLDPPSSYNEQFF; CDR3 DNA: TGTGCCAGCAGCTTAGACCCACCGAGCTCCTACAATGAGCAGTTCTTC
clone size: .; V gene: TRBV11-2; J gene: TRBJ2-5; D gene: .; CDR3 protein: CASSRGRLGETQYF; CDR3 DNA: TGTGCCAGCAGCCGGGGACGGCTGGGAGAGACCCAGTACTTC
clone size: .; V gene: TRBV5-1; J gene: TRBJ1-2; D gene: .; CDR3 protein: CASSLEGNYGYTF; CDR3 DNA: TGCGCCAGCAGCTTGGAAGGGAACTATGGCTACACCTTC
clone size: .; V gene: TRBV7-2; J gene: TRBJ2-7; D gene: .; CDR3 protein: CASSLGQHHSEQYF; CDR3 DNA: TGTGCCAGCAGCTTAGGGCAGCACCATTCCGAGCAGTACTTC
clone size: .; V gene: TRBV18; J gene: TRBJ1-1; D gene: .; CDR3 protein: CASSPSRGIFDTEAFF; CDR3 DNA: TGTGCCAGCTCACCAAGTCGGGGGATTTTTGACACTGAAGCTTTCTTT
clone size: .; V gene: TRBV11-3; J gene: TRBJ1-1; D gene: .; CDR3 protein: CASSRDTGTGDTEAFF; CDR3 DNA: TGTGCCAGCAGCCGAGATACAGGTACGGGGGACACTGAAGCTTTCTTT
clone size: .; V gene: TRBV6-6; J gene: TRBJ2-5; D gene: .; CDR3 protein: CASSNAQETQYF; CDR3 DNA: TGTGCCAGCAGTAACGCTCAAGAGACCCAGTACTTC
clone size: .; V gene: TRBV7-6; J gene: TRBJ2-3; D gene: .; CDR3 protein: CASSLAQGWGTQYF; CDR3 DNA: TGTGCCAGCAGCTTAGCCCAGGGGTGGGGTACGCAGTATTTT
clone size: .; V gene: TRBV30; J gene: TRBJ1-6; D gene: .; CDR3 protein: CAHSLGNSPLHF; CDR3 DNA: TGTGCCCATTCCCTGGGGAATTCACCCCTCCACTTT
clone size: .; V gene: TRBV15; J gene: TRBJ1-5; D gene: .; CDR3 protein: CATSRDLGQPQHF; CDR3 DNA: TGTGCCACCAGCAGAGATCTGGGGCAGCCCCAGCATTTT
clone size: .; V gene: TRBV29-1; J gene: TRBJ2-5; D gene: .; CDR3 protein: CSAATLARETQYF; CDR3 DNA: TGCAGCGCCGCGACATTAGCCCGGGAGACCCAGTACTTC
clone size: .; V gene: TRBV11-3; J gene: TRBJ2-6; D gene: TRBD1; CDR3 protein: CASRTGTGNTGANVLTF; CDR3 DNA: TGTGCCAGCCGCACTGGGACAGGGAATACTGGGGCCAACGTCCTGACTTTC
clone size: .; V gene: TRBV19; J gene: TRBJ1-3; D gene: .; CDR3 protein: CASTTGTQNTIYF; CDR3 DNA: TGTGCCAGTACCACGGGGACACAGAACACCATATATTTT
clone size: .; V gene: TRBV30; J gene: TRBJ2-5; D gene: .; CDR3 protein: CAWSVGETQYF; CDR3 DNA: TGTGCCTGGAGTGTGGGGGAGACCCAGTACTTC
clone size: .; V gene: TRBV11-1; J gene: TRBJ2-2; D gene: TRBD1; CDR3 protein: CASSPTGYTGELFF; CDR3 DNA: TGTGCCAGCAGTCCGACAGGGTACACCGGGGAGCTGTTTTTT
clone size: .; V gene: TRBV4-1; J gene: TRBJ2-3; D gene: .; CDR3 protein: CASSQGPSTDTQYF; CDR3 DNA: TGCGCCAGCAGCCAGGGCCCAAGCACAGATACGCAGTATTTT
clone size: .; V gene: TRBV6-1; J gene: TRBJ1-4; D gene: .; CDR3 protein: CASSERGRSNEKLFF; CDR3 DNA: TGTGCCAGCAGTGAACGGGGCAGATCTAATGAAAAACTGTTTTTT
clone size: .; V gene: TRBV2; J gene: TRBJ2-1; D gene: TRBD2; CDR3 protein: CASSGRAGLAGLQFF; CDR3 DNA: TGTGCCAGCAGTGGACGGGCGGGACTAGCGGGATTGCAGTTCTTC
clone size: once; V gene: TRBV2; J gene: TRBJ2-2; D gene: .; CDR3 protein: CASSDGVGGTGELFF; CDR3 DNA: TGTGCCAGCAGTGATGGGGTGGGGGGCACCGGGGAGCTGTTTTTT
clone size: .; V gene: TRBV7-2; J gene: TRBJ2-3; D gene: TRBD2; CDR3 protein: CASSSGLSRGADTQYF; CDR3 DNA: TGTGCCAGCAGCTCGGGACTTTCCCGGGGGGCAGATACGCAGTATTTT
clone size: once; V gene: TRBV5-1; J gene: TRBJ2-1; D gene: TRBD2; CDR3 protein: CASSLALGTSGSIEQFF; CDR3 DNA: TGCGCCAGCAGCTTGGCGCTCGGGACTAGCGGGAGTATTGAGCAGTTCTTC
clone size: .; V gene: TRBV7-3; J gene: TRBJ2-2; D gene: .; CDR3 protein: CASSAGGGGELFF; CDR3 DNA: TGTGCCAGCAGCGCCGGGGGCGGCGGGGAGCTGTTTTTT
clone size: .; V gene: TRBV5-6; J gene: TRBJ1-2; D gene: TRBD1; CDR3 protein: CASSYLQGEGYTF; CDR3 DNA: TGTGCCAGCAGCTACCTCCAGGGGGAAGGCTACACCTTC
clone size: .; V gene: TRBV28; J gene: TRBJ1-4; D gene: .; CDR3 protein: CASLAGANEKLFF; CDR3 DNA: TGTGCCAGCTTGGCGGGAGCAAATGAAAAACTGTTTTTT
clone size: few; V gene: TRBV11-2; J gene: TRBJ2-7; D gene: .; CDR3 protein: CASSLLTLQGEQYF; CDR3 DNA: TGTGCCAGCAGCTTATTGACTCTCCAGGGCGAGCAGTACTTC
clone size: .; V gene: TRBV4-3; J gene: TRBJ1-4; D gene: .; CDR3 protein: CASSQDWGGLNEKLFF; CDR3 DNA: TGCGCCAGCAGCCAAGATTGGGGGGGCCTTAATGAAAAACTGTTTTTT
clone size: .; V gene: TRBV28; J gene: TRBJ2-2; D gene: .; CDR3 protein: CASSFPPNTGELFF; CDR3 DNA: TGTGCCAGCAGTTTTCCCCCGAACACCGGGGAGCTGTTTTTT